This T cell receptor (beta chain) was profiled in a study of T cells in women clearing cervical HPV infection. Whole-study context: HLA type stays a possible confounder, typing being limited. Study-level results: Combining TCR richness with V gene abundances gave roughly 0.8 AUC. TRBV6-7 abundance was lower in cases than controls (about 0.099% versus 0.16%).

Clones were read by immunoSEQ multiplex PCR, and TCRdb kept only the in-frame ones, dropping some. Across 30,000 to 35,000 clones, the top ten clones capture under 8% of the sample. Cervical HPV DNA detected by MY09/MY11 PCR, typed by dot-blot. V gave up 4 bases and J gave up 3 bases, with 15 bases separating them. The germline V gene has CDR1 SGHTA and CDR2 FQGNSA. The CDR3 covers 15 residues. Regarding this clone: Its antigen is unknown. Read coverage stops 3 residues before the CDR3 terminus; the germline J gene supplies the remainder.

The source material was blood buffy coat. The TCR sequence derives from a woman aged 18 to 75 with a cervical HPV16 infection that either progressed to CIN3+ or cleared (not recorded which). The genes are TRBV7-2 and TRBJ2-5; a weak D match, TRBD1 (7 bases). This chain's CDR3 is CASSSTDRREETQYF. CDR3 bases read: TGTGCCAGCAGCTCTACGGACAGGAGGGAAGAGACC.